This entry is about one T cell receptor beta chain. Its antigen is unidentified. The CDR3 is made up of 15 amino acids. The V gene's germline CDR1 is SGHRS and CDR2 YFSETQ. J lost 11 bases, V lost 2 bases, and 10 bases had no gene match. Together with a sample-barcoded 5' primer, a J-beta primer mix was included in a second PCR lasting roughly 6 to 12 cycles. With 12 random nucleotides, a template-switch adaptor tagged each individual cDNA molecule. From the 5' RACE reads, TCRdb called clonotypes with MiXCR, one entry per CDR3 protein. The table includes around 1,100,000 distinct CDR3 sequences, 35% to 40% detected once. These data originate in a study of blood T cells in healthy people across ages. General observations from the study: Long-lived donors carried more naive CD4+ cells and greater diversity than aged donors. Older age went with lower TCR beta diversity per million T cells, in a roughly linear way. Higher naive T cell percentage went strongly together with higher TCR beta diversity.

The sequenced sample was blood. The rearrangement uses TRBV5-1 and TRBJ2-5; the match to TRBD2 covers 12 bases. This TCR came from a man aged 18-30 years in good health. This CDR3 reads CASSFTSGGIGEQYF. CDR3 DNA sequence: TGCGCCAGCAGCTTTACTAGCGGGGGGATAGGTGAGCAGTACTTC. The full variable domain, its missing parts supplied by reference TRBV5-1 and TRBJ2-5, is KAGVTQTPRYLIKTRGQQVTLSCSPISGHRSVSWYQQTPGQGLQFLFEYFSETQRNKGNFPGRFSGRQFSNSRSEMNVSTLELGDSALYLCASSFTSGGIGEQYFGPGTRLLVL.